These 7 T cell receptor beta chains were all obtained from the same sample, sequenced in a study of T cells in Graves' hyperthyroidism and ophthalmopathy. RNA transcripts provided the source from which TCR beta CDR3 regions were amplified. Researchers ran a first-round RT-PCR on the TCR CDR3 using the HTBI primer set. TCRdb redid the calling of the multiplex PCR reads with MiXCR, one entry per CDR3 protein. The sample lists 650,000 to 750,000 distinct CDR3 sequences, 14% occurring once. Specimen: blood. These receptors originate from a woman younger than 35 with Graves' hyperthyroidism.

This clonotype was counted at least ten times. The chain uses TRBV28 and TRBJ1-5, with 7 bases that match TRBD1. This CDR3 region has 15 residues. The V and J ends lost 4 bases and 0 bases, in that order; junction bases with no gene match: 3. Per the germline V gene, CDR1 is MDHEN and CDR2 is SYDVKM. DNA of the CDR3: TGTGCCAGCAGTTGGACAGGTTATAGCAATCAGCCCCAGCATTTT. It encodes CASSWTGYSNQPQHF.

This clonotype was counted a few times. The chain carries TRBV19 and TRBJ2-5; D gene unclear. Deletions cut 6 bases from V and 1 base from J, with 9 bases between. CDR3 length equals 13 residues. Per germline, CDR1 LNHDA and CDR2 SQIVND (reference sequence). The CDR3 DNA sequence: TGTGCCAGTAGATGGTCTAGCCAAGAGACCCAGTACTTC. This encodes CASRWSSQETQYF.

This clonotype was counted ten times or more. The genes are TRBV2 and TRBJ1-4; D unclear. Trimming left V 3 bases short and J 8 bases short, with 13 bases between. This CDR3 comprises 14 residues. Germline V gives CDR1 SNHLY, CDR2 FYNNEI. CDR3 sequence (DNA): TGTGCCAGCAGTGATCGTCAGGCTGGGGAAAAACTGTTTTTT. This codes for CASSDRQAGEKLFF.

This clonotype was seen repeatedly, ten times or more. The chain combines TRBV20-1 with TRBJ2-7, with TRBD2 as a possible D gene (5 bases). The CDR3 is made up of 15 amino acids. Trimming removed 2 bases at V and 6 bases at J, with 20 bases between. Germline CDR1 is DFQATT and CDR2 is SNEGSKA (reference sequence). Written as DNA, the CDR3 is TGCAGTGCTAGAAATCCGGGGAGACCTAAATCCGAGCAGTACTTC. It translates to CSARNPGRPKSEQYF.

This chain uses TRBV4-3 with TRBJ2-1; 13 nucleotides align to TRBD2. This CDR3 spans 17 amino acids. The germline CDR1 and CDR2 sequences are LGHNA and YSLEER. V lost 0 bases and J lost 9; bases outside the gene matches: 8. The CDR3 DNA is TGCGCCAGCAGCCAAGATAGGACTAGCGGGAGAGGTCCTGAGCAGTTCTTC. Residues: CASSQDRTSGRGPEQFF.

The table lists this clonotype with many counts. J is TRBJ2-1 and V is TRBV7-2, with D possibly TRBD2 on 6 matching bases. This CDR3 spans 13 amino acids. Germline CDR1 SGHTA, CDR2 FQGNSA. V shed 8 bases and J shed 7 bases, with 15 bases lying between them. The CDR3 DNA is TGTGCCAGCCGGGTACCGGGACTGAATGAGCAGTTCTTC. This sequence encodes CASRVPGLNEQFF.

This chain uses TRBV12-3 or TRBV12-4 with TRBJ1-1; 10 bases match TRBD1. CDR3 length: 15 amino acids. With 3 bases clipped from V and 1 base from J, the junction kept 2 bases outside the gene matches. DNA for the CDR3: TGTGCCAGCAGTTTTTGGACAGGGGGGAACACTGAAGCTTTCTTT. Amino acids: CASSFWTGGNTEAFF.